The clone carrying this TCR beta chain was seen only once. The sample originates from a study of blood T cell repertoires in COVID-19. Study summary: Samples taken during acute and convalescent COVID-19 were collected in the United States, Italy and Spain. The cDNA or gDNA used as material had been derived from T cells, B-cell-depleted T cells, or PBMCs.

Authors' methods: Reference gene primers were amplified, and this amplification served to estimate nucleated cell counts. The protocol was immunoSEQ multiplex PCR, while the TCRdb copy is restricted to in-frame clones and leaves out a portion. That table is the source of V, J and clone size, and D and trimming were worked out from the DNA. Among around 170,000 clones, 70% to 90% were seen once, and the ten largest hold 2.5% to 3.5%. The CDR3 has 14 amino acids. CDR1 and CDR2 from the germline V gene are SGDLS and YYNGEE. Losses at the gene ends were 6 bases for V and 3 bases for J; bases not matched to a gene: 7.

The TCR was taken from a woman aged 30 to 39 with active or convalescent COVID-19. The chain couples TRBV9 to TRBJ2-7; TRBD2 agrees at 9 bases. Sequencing used peripheral blood. The CDR3 coding sequence is TGTGCCAGCACCCCGGCTAGCGGGGACTACGAGCAGTACTTC. Its protein product is CASTPASGDYEQYF.